This T cell receptor (beta chain) was captured in a study of T cells in Graves' hyperthyroidism and ophthalmopathy. There are many counts of this clonotype. Using RNA transcripts as the source, TCR beta CDR3 regions were amplified. HTBI primers drove first-round RT-PCR of the TCR CDR3. TCRdb reanalysed the multiplex PCR reads using MiXCR and keeps one entry per CDR3 protein. The sample has about 420,000 distinct CDR3 sequences, approximately 15% seen once. The CDR3 totals 15 residues. CDR1 and CDR2 from the germline V gene are SGHRS and YFSETQ. J lost 7 bases, V lost 4 bases, and 10 bases had no gene match.

Sequences were obtained from blood. This chain links TRBV5-1 with TRBJ2-7, with 11 nucleotides matching TRBD2. The clonotype originates from a woman aged 18-29 years with Graves' hyperthyroidism. CDR3 nucleotide sequence: TGCGCCAGCAGCCCGGGACTAGCGGATTACGAGGAGCAGTACTTC. This sequence encodes CASSPGLADYEEQYF.